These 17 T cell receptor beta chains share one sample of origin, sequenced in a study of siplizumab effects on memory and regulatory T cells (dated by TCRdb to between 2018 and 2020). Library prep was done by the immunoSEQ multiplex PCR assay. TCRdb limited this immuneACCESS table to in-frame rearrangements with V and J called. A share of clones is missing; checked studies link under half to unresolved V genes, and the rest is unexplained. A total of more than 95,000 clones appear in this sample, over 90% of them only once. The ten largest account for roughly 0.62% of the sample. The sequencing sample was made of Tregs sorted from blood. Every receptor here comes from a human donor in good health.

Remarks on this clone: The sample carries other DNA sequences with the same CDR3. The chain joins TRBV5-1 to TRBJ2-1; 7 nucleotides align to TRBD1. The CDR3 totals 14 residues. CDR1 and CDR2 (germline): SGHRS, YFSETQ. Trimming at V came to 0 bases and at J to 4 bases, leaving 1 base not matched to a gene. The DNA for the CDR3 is TGCGCCAGCAGCTTGGGACAGGGTTACAATGAGCAGTTCTTC. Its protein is CASSLGQGYNEQFF.

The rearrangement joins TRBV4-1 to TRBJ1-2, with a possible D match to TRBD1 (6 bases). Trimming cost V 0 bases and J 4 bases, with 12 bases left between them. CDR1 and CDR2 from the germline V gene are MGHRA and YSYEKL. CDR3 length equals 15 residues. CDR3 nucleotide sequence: TGCGCCAGCAGCCAAGAGGCGGGGGCGGGCTATGGCTACACCTTC. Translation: CASSQEAGAGYGYTF.

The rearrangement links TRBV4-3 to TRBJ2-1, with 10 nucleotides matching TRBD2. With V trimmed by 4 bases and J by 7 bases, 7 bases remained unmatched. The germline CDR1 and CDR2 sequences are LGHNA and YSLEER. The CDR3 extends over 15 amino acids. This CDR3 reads CASSLTGLARNEQFF. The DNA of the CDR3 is TGCGCCAGCAGCCTTACGGGACTAGCGAGGAATGAGCAGTTCTTC.

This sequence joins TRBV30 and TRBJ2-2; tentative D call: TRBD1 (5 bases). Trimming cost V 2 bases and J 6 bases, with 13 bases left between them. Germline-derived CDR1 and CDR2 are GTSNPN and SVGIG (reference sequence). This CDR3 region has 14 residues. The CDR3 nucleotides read TGTGCCTGGAGTAGGGGAAGGGCGGCCGGGGAGCTGTTTTTT. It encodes CAWSRGRAAGELFF.

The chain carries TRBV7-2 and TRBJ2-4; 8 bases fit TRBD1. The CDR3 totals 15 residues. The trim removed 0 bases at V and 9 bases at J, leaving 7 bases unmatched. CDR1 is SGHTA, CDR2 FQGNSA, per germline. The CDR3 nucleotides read TGTGCCAGCAGCTTAGCCGCAGGGGGCTTGGGCATTCAGTACTTC. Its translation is CASSLAAGGLGIQYF.

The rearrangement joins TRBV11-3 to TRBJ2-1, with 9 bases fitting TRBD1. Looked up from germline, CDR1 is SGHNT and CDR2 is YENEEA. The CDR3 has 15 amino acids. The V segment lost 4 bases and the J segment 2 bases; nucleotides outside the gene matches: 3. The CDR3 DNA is TGTGCCAGCAGCTCCGGGACAGGGCCCTACAATGAGCAGTTCTTC. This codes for CASSSGTGPYNEQFF.

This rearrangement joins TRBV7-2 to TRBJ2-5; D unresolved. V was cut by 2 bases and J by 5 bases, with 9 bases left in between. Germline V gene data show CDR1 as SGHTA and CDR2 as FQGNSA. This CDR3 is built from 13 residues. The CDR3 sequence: CASSLLPRETQYF. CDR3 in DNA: TGTGCCAGCAGCTTACTTCCTCGGGAGACCCAGTACTTC.

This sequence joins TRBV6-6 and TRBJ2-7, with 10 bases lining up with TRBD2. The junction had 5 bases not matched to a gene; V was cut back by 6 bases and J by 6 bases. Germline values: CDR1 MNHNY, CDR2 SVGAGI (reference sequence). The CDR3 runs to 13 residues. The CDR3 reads CASRTSGRGEQYF. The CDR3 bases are TGTGCCAGCAGGACTAGCGGGCGGGGCGAGCAGTACTTC.

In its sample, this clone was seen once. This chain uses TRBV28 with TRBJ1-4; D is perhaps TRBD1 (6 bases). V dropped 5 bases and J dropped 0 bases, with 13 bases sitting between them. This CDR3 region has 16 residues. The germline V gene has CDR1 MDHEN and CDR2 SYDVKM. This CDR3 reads CASSLWTVATNEKLFF. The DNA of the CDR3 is TGTGCCAGCAGTCTGTGGACAGTTGCAACTAATGAAAAACTGTTTTTT.

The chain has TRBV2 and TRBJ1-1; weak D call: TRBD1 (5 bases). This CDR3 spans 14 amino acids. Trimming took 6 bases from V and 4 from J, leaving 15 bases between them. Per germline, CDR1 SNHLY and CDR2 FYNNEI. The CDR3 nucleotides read TGTGCCAGCAGGGTCGGGGGTAGCGTCACTGAAGCTTTCTTT. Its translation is CASRVGGSVTEAFF. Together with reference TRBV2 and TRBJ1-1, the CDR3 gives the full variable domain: EPEVTQTPSHQVTQMGQEVILRCVPISNHLYFYWYRQILGQKVEFLVSFYNNEISEKSEIFDDQFSVERPDGSNFTLKIRSTKLEDSAMYFCASRVGGSVTEAFFGQGTRLTVV.

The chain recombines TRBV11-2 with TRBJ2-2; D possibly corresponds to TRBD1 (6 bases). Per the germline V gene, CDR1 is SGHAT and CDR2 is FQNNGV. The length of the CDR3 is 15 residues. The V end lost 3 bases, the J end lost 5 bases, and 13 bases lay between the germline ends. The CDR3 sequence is CASSLEAGVTGELFF. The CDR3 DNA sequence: TGTGCCAGCAGCTTGGAGGCAGGGGTAACCGGGGAGCTGTTTTTT.

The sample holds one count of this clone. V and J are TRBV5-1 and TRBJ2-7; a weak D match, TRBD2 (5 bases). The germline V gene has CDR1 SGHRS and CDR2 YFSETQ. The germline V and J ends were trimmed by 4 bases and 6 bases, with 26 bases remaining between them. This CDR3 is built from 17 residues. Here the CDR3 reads CASSPGLGRRSSPEQYF. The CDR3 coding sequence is TGCGCCAGCAGCCCCGGACTCGGTCGGCGGTCCAGCCCCGAGCAGTACTTC. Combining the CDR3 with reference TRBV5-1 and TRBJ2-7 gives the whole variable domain KAGVTQTPRYLIKTRGQQVTLSCSPISGHRSVSWYQQTPGQGLQFLFEYFSETQRNKGNFPGRFSGRQFSNSRSEMNVSTLELGDSALYLCASSPGLGRRSSPEQYFGPGTRLTVT.

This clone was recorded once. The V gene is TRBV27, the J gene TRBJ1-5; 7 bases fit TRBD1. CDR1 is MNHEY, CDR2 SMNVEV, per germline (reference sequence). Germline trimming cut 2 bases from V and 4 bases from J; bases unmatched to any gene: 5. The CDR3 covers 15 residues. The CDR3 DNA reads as TGTGCCAGCAGTTTAAGAGGGACAGCTAATCAGCCCCAGCATTTT. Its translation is CASSLRGTANQPQHF.

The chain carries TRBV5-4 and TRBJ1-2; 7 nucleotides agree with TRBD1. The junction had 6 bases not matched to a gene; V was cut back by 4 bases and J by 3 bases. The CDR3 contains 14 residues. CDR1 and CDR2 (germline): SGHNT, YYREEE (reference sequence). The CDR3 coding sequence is TGTGCCAGCAGCAGTAGACAGGGCGACTATGGCTACACCTTC. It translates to CASSSRQGDYGYTF.

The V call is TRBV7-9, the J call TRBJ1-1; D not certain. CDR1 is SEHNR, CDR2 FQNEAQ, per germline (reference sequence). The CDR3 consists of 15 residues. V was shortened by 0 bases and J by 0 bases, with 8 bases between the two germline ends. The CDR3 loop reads CASSLARQMNTEAFF. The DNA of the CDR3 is TGTGCCAGCAGCTTAGCTAGGCAGATGAACACTGAAGCTTTCTTT.

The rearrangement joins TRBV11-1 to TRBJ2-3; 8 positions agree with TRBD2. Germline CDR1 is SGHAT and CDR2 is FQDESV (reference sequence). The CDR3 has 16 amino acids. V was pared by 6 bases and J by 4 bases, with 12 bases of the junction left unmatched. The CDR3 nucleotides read TGTGCCAGCAGAAAAGACGGCGGGGGGTTTTCAGATACGCAGTATTTT. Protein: CASRKDGGGFSDTQYF.

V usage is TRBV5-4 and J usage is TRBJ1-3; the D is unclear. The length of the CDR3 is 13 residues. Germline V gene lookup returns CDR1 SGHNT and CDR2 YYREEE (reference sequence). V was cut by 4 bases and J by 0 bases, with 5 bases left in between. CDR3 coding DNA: TGTGCCAGCAGCACGCACTCTGGAAACACCATATATTTT. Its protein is CASSTHSGNTIYF.